Below are 14 T cell receptor beta chains sequenced from a single sample in a study of T cells in Graves' hyperthyroidism and ophthalmopathy. Amplification targeted TCR beta CDR3 regions from RNA transcripts. Researchers ran a first-round RT-PCR on the TCR CDR3 using the HTBI primer set. TCRdb redid the calling of the multiplex PCR reads with MiXCR, one entry per CDR3 protein. The sample holds 600,000 or so distinct CDR3 sequences; approximately 44% are singletons and the top ten take about 8.2%. Specimen: peripheral blood or thyroid tissue (not recorded which). Source of these receptors: a woman aged 18-30 years with Graves' hyperthyroidism.

V and J are TRBV6-5 and TRBJ1-1, with unresolved D. This CDR3 has 14 amino acids. V was clipped by 5 bases and J by 4 bases, with 14 bases between them. The germline CDR1 and CDR2 sequences are MNHEY and SVGAGI. CDR3 bases: TGTGCCAGCAGTGAGGTTAGGAGTGTCACTGAAGCTTTCTTT. It specifies CASSEVRSVTEAFF.

This chain connects TRBV12-3 or TRBV12-4 to TRBJ1-6; 7 positions agree with TRBD1. The CDR3 runs 12 residues. The ends lost 6 bases at V and 12 bases at J; junction bases unmatched: 5. CDR3 nucleotides: TGTGCCAGCAGGAAGGCAGGGGGACCCCTCCACTTT. Translation gives CASRKAGGPLHF.

The chain uses TRBV29-1 and TRBJ2-5; D unclear. This CDR3 spans 11 amino acids. CDR1 and CDR2 (germline): SQVTM, ANQGSEA. V was cut by 5 bases and J by 6 bases, with 10 bases left in between. The CDR3 region is CSVWSGKTQYF. The CDR3 DNA reads TGCAGCGTTTGGAGTGGGAAGACCCAGTACTTC.

The CDR3 is CATSDSTGAGYGYTF. DNA of the CDR3: TGTGCCACCAGTGACTCGACAGGAGCCGGCTATGGCTACACCTTC. The chain uses TRBV24-1 and TRBJ1-2, with D maybe TRBD1 (6 bases). The CDR3 length is 15 residues. Trimming shortened V by 4 bases and J by 4 bases, and 15 bases separated the two germline ends. CDR1 and CDR2 from the germline V gene are KGHDR and SFDVKD.

This clonotype was detected only once. At one boundary the junction diverges from the germline segment, which might be a read error. J is TRBJ1-5 and V is TRBV20-1; D unresolved. Germline V gene sequence: CDR1 DFQATT, CDR2 SNEGSKA (reference sequence). There are 12 residues in the CDR3. For the CDR3, the DNA is TGCAGTGCTAGAAATAGCAATCAGCTCCAGCATTTT. Translated, it gives CSARNSNQLQHF.

This clonotype was seen only once. The J gene is TRBJ2-3, the V gene TRBV9; TRBD1 matches at 7 bases. The germline gives CDR1 SGDLS, CDR2 YYNGEE. The V and J ends lost 3 bases and 3 bases, in that order; junction bases with no gene match: 7. The CDR3 sequence is 15 residues long. The chain's CDR3 is CASSAGTVDTDTQYF. Written as DNA, the CDR3 is TGTGCCAGCAGCGCCGGGACAGTGGATACAGATACGCAGTATTTT.

V and J are TRBV19 and TRBJ2-7; 8 bases agree with TRBD2. Losses at the gene ends were 5 bases for V and 1 base for J; bases not matched to a gene: 4. Germline loops: CDR1 LNHDA, CDR2 SQIVND (reference sequence). The CDR3 loop spans 14 amino acids. As DNA, the CDR3 is TGTGCCAGTAGTCCGGGACTAGTGTCCTACGAGCAGTACTTC. Translation gives CASSPGLVSYEQYF. Combining the CDR3 with reference TRBV19 and TRBJ2-7 gives the whole variable domain DGGITQSPKYLFRKEGQNVTLSCEQNLNHDAMYWYRQDPGQGLRLIYYSQIVNDFQKGDIAEGYSVSREKKESFPLTVTSAQKNPTAFYLCASSPGLVSYEQYFGPGTRLTVT.

The chain links TRBV20-1 to TRBJ2-7; TRBD2 might be the D (6 bases). V was pared by 6 bases and J by 7 bases, with 22 bases between. Per germline, CDR1 DFQATT and CDR2 SNEGSKA (reference sequence). The CDR3 sequence is 14 residues long. Here the CDR3 reads CSATRDSAMGEQYF. In nucleotides, the CDR3 is TGCAGTGCCACGCGGGACTCCGCAATGGGTGAGCAGTACTTC.

This clonotype occurred many times. The gene calls are TRBV7-2 and TRBJ2-5; the D is unclear. The CDR3 runs to 13 residues. Trimming left V 4 bases short and J 3 bases short, with 9 bases between. CDR1 SGHTA and CDR2 FQGNSA come from the germline V gene. The DNA of the CDR3 is TGTGCCAGCAGCTCAACCCCGGAAGAGACCCAGTACTTC. Amino acid sequence: CASSSTPEETQYF.

Note on this clonotype: One end of the junction does not line up with germline, which may come from a read error. The genes are TRBV7-9 and TRBJ1-1, with 8 bases that match TRBD1. CDR1 is SEHNR and CDR2 is FQNEAQ in the germline V gene (reference sequence). The CDR3 runs to 13 residues. CDR3 region: CASSPLGTGEASF. Here the CDR3 DNA reads TGTGCCAGCAGCCCGTTAGGGACAGGCGAAGCTTCCTTT.

The rearrangement links TRBV15 to TRBJ2-7, with D uncertain. With 0 bases removed from V and 2 bases from J, the gap between germline ends came to 11 bases. The CDR3 extends over 15 amino acids. Germline lookup yields CDR1 LNHNV and CDR2 YYDKDF (reference sequence). CDR3 nucleotides: TGTGCCACCAGCAGAGATCGCCCAGGCACCTACGAGCAGTACTTC. Its translation: CATSRDRPGTYEQYF.

This clonotype was observed at least ten times. The J gene is TRBJ1-2, the V gene TRBV7-9, with TRBD1 as a possible D gene (6 bases). The CDR3 extends over 13 amino acids. Germline values: CDR1 SEHNR, CDR2 FQNEAQ (reference sequence). Trimming took 5 bases from V and 7 from J, leaving 14 bases between them. CDR3: CASSQAQGSGYTF. DNA for the CDR3: TGTGCCAGCAGCCAAGCACAGGGTAGTGGCTACACCTTC.

This clonotype appeared many times. The chain combines TRBV2 with TRBJ2-2; D might be TRBD1 (6 bases). Germline CDR1 SNHLY, CDR2 FYNNEI. This CDR3 has 15 residues. The V and J ends lost 5 bases and 3 bases respectively, with 13 bases between them. DNA for the CDR3: TGTGCCAGCAGTAAGGACAGTCCCCACACCGGGGAGCTGTTTTTT. It codes for CASSKDSPHTGELFF.

On this clonotype itself: Mismatch with germline at one junction end may stem from a read error. The CDR3 spells CASSLVQLNTEAFF. The CDR3, as DNA: TGTGCCAGCAGCTTAGTACAGTTGAACACTGAAGCTTTCTTT. This chain links TRBV12-3 or TRBV12-4 with TRBJ1-1; D not resolved. The CDR3 spans 14 residues.